Reported below is one T cell receptor (beta chain). Its antigen is still unknown. Runs used v3.0 of the immunoSEQ assay and were done at survey level. Method: immunoSEQ multiplex PCR; TCRdb's copy keeps in-frame clones and lacks some. The top ten clones hold under 7.5% of a sample with about 24,000 clones, just over 85% of them seen once. This entry belongs to a study of long-term antiretroviral therapy in people with HIV. Whole-study results and caveats: Relative to control repertoires, HIV repertoires exhibited narrower CDR3 length ranges. The data indicate that diversity increased after ART but remained below transplant donor controls.

There were no participants with HIV treated outside the United States. This sample comprised unsorted PBMCs, obtained 1.8 years before starting antiretroviral therapy. The sequence derives from a woman in her twenties or thirties with HIV.

CDR3 in DNA: TGCGCCAGCGGCGGGAAGTCCTACGAGCAGTACGTC. Residues: CASGGKSYEQYV. The V call is TRBV10-1, the J call TRBJ2-7; D may be TRBD2 (6 bases). The germline gives CDR1 WNHNN, CDR2 SYGVQD (reference sequence). This CDR3 is built from 12 residues. V lost 8 bases, J lost 1 base, and 9 bases lay in between.